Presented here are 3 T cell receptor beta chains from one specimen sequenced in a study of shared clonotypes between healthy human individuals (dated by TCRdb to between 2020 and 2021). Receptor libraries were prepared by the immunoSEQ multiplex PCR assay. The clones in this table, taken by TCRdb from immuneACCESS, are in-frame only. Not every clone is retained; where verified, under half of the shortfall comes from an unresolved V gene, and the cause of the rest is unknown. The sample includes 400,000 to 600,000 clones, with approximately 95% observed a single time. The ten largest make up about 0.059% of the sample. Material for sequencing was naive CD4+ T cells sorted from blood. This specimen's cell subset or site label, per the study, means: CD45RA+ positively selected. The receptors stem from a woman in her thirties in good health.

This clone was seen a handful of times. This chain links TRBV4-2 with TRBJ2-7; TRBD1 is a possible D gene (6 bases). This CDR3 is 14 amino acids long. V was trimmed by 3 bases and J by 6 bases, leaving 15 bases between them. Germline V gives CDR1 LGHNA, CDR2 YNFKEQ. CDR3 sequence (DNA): TGTGCCAGCAGCCAGGAGAGGACAGTTTCCGAGCAGTACTTC. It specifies CASSQERTVSEQYF.

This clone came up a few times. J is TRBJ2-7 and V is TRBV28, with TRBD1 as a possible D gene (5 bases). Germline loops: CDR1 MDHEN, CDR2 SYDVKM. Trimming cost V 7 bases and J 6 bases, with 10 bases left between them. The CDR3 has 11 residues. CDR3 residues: CASNAGIEQYF. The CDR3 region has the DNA TGTGCCAGCAACGCAGGGATCGAGCAGTACTTC.

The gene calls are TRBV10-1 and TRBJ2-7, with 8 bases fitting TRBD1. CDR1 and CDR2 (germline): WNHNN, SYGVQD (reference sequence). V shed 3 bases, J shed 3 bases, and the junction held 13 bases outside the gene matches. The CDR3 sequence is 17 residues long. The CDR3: CASSEPPDEQGDYEQYF. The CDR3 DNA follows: TGCGCCAGCAGTGAACCCCCGGACGAACAGGGGGACTACGAGCAGTACTTC.